This T cell receptor (beta chain) derives from a study of monozygotic twins with cystic fibrosis. General observations from the study: Co-twins had the most similar V usage for 13 of 16 pairs, J for 8. Age, concordance and disease severity did not associate with shared CDR3 numbers.

Produced via immunoSEQ multiplex PCR; TCRdb's table is partial and in-frame only. The table has tens of thousands of clones, 95% to 98% seen once. As for this clone: Its specificity is not known.

The CDR3 sequence is 15 residues long. Per the germline V gene, CDR1 is SEHNR and CDR2 is FQNEAQ (reference sequence). V dropped 5 bases and J dropped 6 bases, with 19 bases sitting between them. The source is a girl aged 5-17 years with cystic fibrosis. The chain employs TRBV7-9 and TRBJ1-2, with TRBD1 as a possible D gene (5 bases). Sequencing was done on a sample of blood. CDR3 loop: CASSLGRVQRDGYTF. The CDR3 bases are TGTGCCAGCAGCCTGGGCAGGGTGCAACGGGATGGCTACACCTTC.